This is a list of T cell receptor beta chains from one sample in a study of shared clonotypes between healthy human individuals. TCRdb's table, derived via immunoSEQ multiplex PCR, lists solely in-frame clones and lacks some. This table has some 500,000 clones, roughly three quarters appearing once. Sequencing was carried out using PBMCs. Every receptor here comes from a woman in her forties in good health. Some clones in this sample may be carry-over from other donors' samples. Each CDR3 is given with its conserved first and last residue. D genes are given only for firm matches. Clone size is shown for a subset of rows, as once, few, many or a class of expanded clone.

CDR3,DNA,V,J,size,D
CASSWGAKQKVRNTEAFF,TGTGCCAGCAGTTGGGGGGCAAAACAAAAGGTTCGGAACACTGAAGCTTTCTTT,TRBV28,TRBJ1-1,-,-
CASSGQKSSYEQYF,TGTGCCAGTAGTGGACAGAAGAGCTCCTACGAGCAGTACTTC,TRBV19,TRBJ2-7,-,-
CASHNALPGQRNQPQHF,TGTGCCAGCCATAACGCTTTACCGGGACAGCGGAATCAGCCCCAGCATTTT,TRBV19,TRBJ1-5,-,TRBD1
CASSPALLAGGEQYF,TGTGCCAGCTCACCAGCCCTTCTAGCGGGAGGCGAGCAGTACTTC,TRBV18,TRBJ2-7,-,TRBD2
CASSETGRNQPQHF,TGTGCCAGCAGTGAGACAGGACGTAATCAGCCCCAGCATTTT,TRBV2,TRBJ1-5,-,-
CAWSGALNTEAFF,TGTGCCTGGAGCGGAGCCTTGAACACTGAAGCTTTCTTT,TRBV30,TRBJ1-1,-,-
CATSRDLSNTEAFF,TGTGCCACCAGCAGAGATCTATCGAACACTGAAGCTTTCTTT,TRBV15,TRBJ1-1,once,-
CASSRGDRVNTEAFF,TGTGCCAGCAGCCGAGGGGACAGAGTGAACACTGAAGCTTTCTTT,TRBV7-9,TRBJ1-1,-,TRBD1
CASSPLTGKIEQYF,TGTGCCAGCTCACCATTGACAGGGAAGATCGAGCAGTACTTC,TRBV18,TRBJ2-7,-,TRBD1
CASGLVPGETQYF,TGTGCTAGTGGTTTGGTACCAGGGGAGACCCAGTACTTC,TRBV12-5,TRBJ2-5,-,-
CSVWREDTEAFF,TGCAGCGTGTGGAGGGAGGACACTGAAGCTTTCTTT,TRBV29-1,TRBJ1-1,many,-
CASTPHERGDYEQYF,TGTGCCAGCACCCCTCATGAGCGGGGGGACTACGAGCAGTACTTC,TRBV25-1,TRBJ2-7,-,TRBD2
CASSPPSGGRDQPQHF,TGCGCCAGCAGTCCGCCGAGTGGGGGACGTGATCAGCCCCAGCATTTT,TRBV23-1,TRBJ1-5,-,-
CASSVYGGMGTDTQYF,TGTGCCAGCAGCGTTTACGGCGGGATGGGCACAGATACGCAGTATTTT,TRBV7-2,TRBJ2-3,-,-
CATSRVGPGEQFF,TGTGCCACCAGCAGAGTAGGGCCTGGGGAGCAGTTCTTC,TRBV15,TRBJ2-1,-,-
CASSQDISGMGEQFF,TGTGCCAGCAGCCAAGATATCTCGGGGATGGGCGAGCAGTTCTTC,TRBV14,TRBJ2-1,-,-
CATGRAAYEQYF,TGTGCCACCGGACGGGCAGCCTACGAGCAGTACTTC,TRBV6-5,TRBJ2-7,-,-
CASSRAGGDNQPQHF,TGTGCCAGTAGTAGGGCAGGGGGGGACAATCAGCCCCAGCATTTT,TRBV19,TRBJ1-5,-,TRBD1
CASSVGGGSAYEQYF,TGTGCCAGCAGCGTGGGAGGGGGGAGTGCTTACGAGCAGTACTTC,TRBV9,TRBJ2-7,-,-
CATSRDRVVDYGYTF,TGTGCCACCAGCAGAGACAGGGTTGTGGACTATGGCTACACCTTC,TRBV15,TRBJ1-2,-,-
CASSLEGLSYGYTF,TGTGCCAGCAGCTTGGAGGGACTGTCCTATGGCTACACCTTC,TRBV5-6,TRBJ1-2,-,-
CASSFRAGNTIYF,TGTGCCAGCAGTTTCAGGGCTGGAAACACCATATATTTT,TRBV28,TRBJ1-3,-,-
CASSLAHEQYF,TGCGCCAGCAGCTTGGCCCACGAGCAGTACTTC,TRBV5-1,TRBJ2-7,-,-
CASRRLAGYNEQFF,TGTGCCAGCAGACGACTAGCGGGCTACAATGAGCAGTTCTTC,TRBV28,TRBJ2-1,-,TRBD2
CASSLKGAQPQHF,TGTGCCAGCAGCTTAAAGGGTGCTCAGCCCCAGCATTTT,TRBV7-2,TRBJ1-5,few,-